A single sample gave rise to the 25 T cell receptor beta chains below, sequenced in a study of monozygotic twins with inflammatory bowel disease. TCRdb reprocessed the 5' RACE reads and reports one entry per CDR3 protein, with no DNA. The sample features approximately 160,000 distinct CDR3 sequences, with less than 7.5% in its top ten. The sample taken for sequencing was blood. Every receptor here comes from a human donor with ulcerative colitis or Crohn's disease, or a healthy co-twin of an affected twin (not recorded which).

The chain joins TRBV25-1 to TRBJ2-3; TCRdb indicates TRBD2, and absent DNA this call remains unverified. This CDR3 region has 15 residues. Germline V gene data show CDR1 as MGHDK and CDR2 as SYGVNS. The CDR3 loop is CASTASGGLRDTQYF.

The chain uses TRBV4-3 and TRBJ2-3; the TCRdb D gene call, TRBD2, has no DNA to confirm it. The CDR3 consists of 17 residues. In germline, CDR1 is LGHNA, CDR2 YSLEER. Here the CDR3 reads CASSQGPTSGRSDTQYF.

The V gene is TRBV5-1, the J gene TRBJ2-7; lacking DNA, the TRBD2 call made by TCRdb goes unchecked. Germline CDR1 and CDR2: SGHRS and YFSETQ. The CDR3 is made up of 14 amino acids. This CDR3 is CASSLEGGHERLRF.

The CDR3 protein is CASSSEGSNQPQHF. This chain joins TRBV7-6 and TRBJ1-5. The CDR3 has 14 amino acids. CDR1 is SGHVS and CDR2 is FNYEAQ in the germline V gene.

The V gene is TRBV5-1, the J gene TRBJ1-5. The CDR3 covers 15 residues. CDR1 and CDR2 from the germline V gene are SGHRS and YFSETQ. The CDR3 protein is CASSLLGVRGQAQYF.

CDR3 region: CASSQGWGALADTQYF. This chain joins TRBV4-1 and TRBJ2-3; the D call from TCRdb, TRBD1, cannot be confirmed without DNA. Germline lookup yields CDR1 MGHRA and CDR2 YSYEKL. The length of the CDR3 is 16 residues.

The chain carries TRBV30 and TRBJ2-1; TCRdb returns TRBD1, unconfirmable since there is no DNA. Germline lookup yields CDR1 GTSNPN and CDR2 SVGIG (reference sequence). The CDR3 covers 12 residues. The CDR3 region is CAWSQDRGEQFF. Looking up the rest from reference TRBV30 and TRBJ2-1 gives the full variable domain: SQTIHQWPATLVQPVGSPLSLECTVEGTSNPNLYWYRQAAGRGLQLLFYSVGIGQISSEVPQNLSASRPQDRQFILSSKKLLLSDSGFYLCAWSQDRGEQFFGPGTRLTVL.

The chain is built from TRBV29-1 and TRBJ2-1; the TCRdb D gene call, TRBD2, has no DNA to confirm it. The CDR3 sequence is 12 residues long. Germline V gene lookup returns CDR1 SQVTM and CDR2 ANQGSEA. CDR3 amino acids: CSVDHRENEQFF.

This chain uses TRBV27 with TRBJ1-5. CDR1 and CDR2 from the germline V gene are MNHEY and SMNVEV (reference sequence). This CDR3 is built from 14 residues. This chain's CDR3 is CASSLMGTNQPQHF.

The chain employs TRBV20-1 and TRBJ1-6; absent DNA, TCRdb's TRBD1 call cannot be checked. Germline loops: CDR1 DFQATT, CDR2 SNEGSKA (reference sequence). The CDR3 extends over 15 amino acids. Here the CDR3 reads CSASKGRVLNSPLHF.

The chain links TRBV3-1 to TRBJ1-1; absent DNA, TCRdb's TRBD1 call cannot be checked. CDR1 is LGHDT and CDR2 is YNNKEL in the germline V gene (reference sequence). The CDR3 extends over 14 amino acids. The CDR3 loop reads CASSQVAGGPEAFF.

The chain carries TRBV6-2 or TRBV6-3 and TRBJ2-1; TCRdb selects TRBD1, and the lack of DNA leaves this call unchecked. The germline V gene has CDR1 MNHEY and CDR2 SVGEGT. This CDR3 comprises 13 residues. The CDR3 protein is CASTGRNYNEQFF.

V usage is TRBV10-3 and J usage is TRBJ2-3; the D gene TCRdb calls, TRBD1, cannot be checked with no DNA. The germline gives CDR1 ENHRY, CDR2 SYGVKD. CDR3 length: 12 amino acids. The CDR3 sequence: CATQGLEDTQYF.

The chain has TRBV7-3 and TRBJ2-3; TCRdb picks TRBD2, but there is no DNA to check that call. The CDR3 totals 15 residues. Germline CDR1 SGHTA, CDR2 FQGTGA. This CDR3 reads CASSPGLAGADTQYF.

J is TRBJ1-2 and V is TRBV5-1; TCRdb names TRBD1, which stays unverified in the absence of DNA. The length of the CDR3 is 15 residues. The germline gives CDR1 SGHRS, CDR2 YFSETQ. The CDR3 loop reads CASSSDMGAAYGYTF. The variable domain in full, completed from reference TRBV5-1 and TRBJ1-2, reads KAGVTQTPRYLIKTRGQQVTLSCSPISGHRSVSWYQQTPGQGLQFLFEYFSETQRNKGNFPGRFSGRQFSNSRSEMNVSTLELGDSALYLCASSSDMGAAYGYTFGSGTRLTVV.

V is TRBV6-1 and J is TRBJ2-1; lacking DNA, the TRBD1 call made by TCRdb goes unchecked. Germline-derived CDR1 and CDR2 are MNHNS and SASEGT. CDR3 length: 13 amino acids. The CDR3 loop is CAGRDRFYNEQFF.

This chain uses TRBV5-1 with TRBJ2-7; TCRdb's D call, TRBD1, is unchecked because there is no DNA. The germline CDR1 and CDR2 sequences are SGHRS and YFSETQ. The CDR3 runs to 13 residues. The CDR3 sequence: CASTGQFHYEQYF.

The gene calls are TRBV5-1 and TRBJ2-5; TCRdb picks TRBD1, but there is no DNA to check that call. The CDR3 covers 17 residues. From germline, CDR1 is SGHRS and CDR2 YFSETQ. CDR3 residues: CASSLGSGQLRQETQYF.

J is TRBJ1-1 and V is TRBV12-3 or TRBV12-4; TCRdb outputs TRBD1, but without DNA this stays unchecked. This CDR3 has 15 amino acids. The CDR3 loop reads CASSYTGVRGPEAFF.

V is TRBV18 and J is TRBJ1-3; TCRdb lists TRBD1, though no DNA is available to test this call. The CDR3 runs to 15 residues. Germline V gene sequence: CDR1 KGHSH, CDR2 LQKENI. This chain's CDR3 is CASSPTGPGGNTIYF.

This chain connects TRBV7-6 to TRBJ2-3; the TRBD1 assignment by TCRdb is unverifiable without DNA. This CDR3 spans 17 amino acids. Germline-derived CDR1 and CDR2 are SGHVS and FNYEAQ. CDR3 loop: CASSAEPRDSSTDTQYF.

The chain couples TRBV30 to TRBJ1-1; checking the TCRdb D call of TRBD1 is not possible without DNA. This CDR3 has 16 amino acids. Germline V gene data show CDR1 as GTSNPN and CDR2 as SVGIG (reference sequence). CDR3 sequence reads: CAWHPRDRVWNTEAFF.

The chain combines TRBV15 with TRBJ2-1; the TCRdb D gene call, TRBD1, has no DNA to confirm it. The CDR3 is 15 residues long. Germline V gives CDR1 LNHNV, CDR2 YYDKDF (reference sequence). The CDR3 loop is CATSRGVDRGNEQFF.

The rearrangement uses TRBV12-3 or TRBV12-4 and TRBJ1-1; absent DNA, TCRdb's TRBD1 call cannot be checked. This CDR3 comprises 15 residues. The CDR3: CASSLPRTGSHEAFF.

The CDR3 spells CASSGRGADYGYTF. This rearrangement joins TRBV5-1 to TRBJ1-2; TCRdb's D call, TRBD1, is unchecked because there is no DNA. This CDR3 is built from 14 residues. Looked up from germline, CDR1 is SGHRS and CDR2 is YFSETQ.